The 12 T cell receptor beta chains presented below share a single source sample, sequenced in a study of cytomegalovirus exposure and HLA in healthy donors. 13 Jbeta primers and 60 Vbeta primers were used for the PCR. Libraries were prepared by immunoSEQ multiplex PCR; TCRdb keeps only in-frame clonotypes and omits some of them. Of some 110,000 clones listed, 60% to 75% were seen once; the top ten hold about 4.4%. The source material was PBMCs. The origin of the receptors is a woman aged 50 to 60 in good health and CMV-seropositive.

The chain combines TRBV9 with TRBJ2-7; TRBD2 agrees at 8 bases. With 0 bases clipped from V and 2 bases from J, the junction kept 7 bases outside the gene matches. The CDR3 consists of 16 residues. The V gene's germline CDR1 is SGDLS and CDR2 YYNGEE. CDR3 coding DNA: TGTGCCAGCAGCGTAGAGGCTAGCGGGCCGACCTACGAGCAGTACTTC. Protein sequence: CASSVEASGPTYEQYF.

The chain has TRBV27 and TRBJ2-3; TRBD1 agrees at 11 bases. Germline V lookup: CDR1 MNHEY, CDR2 SMNVEV (reference sequence). V shed 3 bases and J 0 bases; nucleotides not matched to a gene: 14. There are 20 residues in the CDR3. In nucleotides, the CDR3 is TGTGCCAGCAGTTTTAGGACAGGGGGCCATCCCCGCTTAAGCACAGATACGCAGTATTTT. Its translation is CASSFRTGGHPRLSTDTQYF.

The CDR3 region is CASSPRTGHYEQYF. CDR3 nucleotides: TGTGCCAGCAGCCCCCGGACAGGGCACTACGAGCAGTACTTC. The chain has TRBV7-6 and TRBJ2-7; TRBD1 agrees at 8 bases. The junction had 6 bases not matched to a gene; V was cut back by 5 bases and J by 3 bases. Looked up from germline, CDR1 is SGHVS and CDR2 is FNYEAQ. CDR3 size: 14 residues. The full variable domain, with the rest looked up from reference TRBV7-6 and TRBJ2-7, is GAGVSQSPRYKVTKRGQDVALRCDPISGHVSLYWYRQALGQGPEFLTYFNYEAQQDKSGLPNDRFSAERPEGSISTLTIQRTEQRDSAMYRCASSPRTGHYEQYFGPGTRLTVT.

The CDR3 loop reads CASSIDTGYTGELFF. CDR3 sequence (DNA): TGTGCCAGTAGTATAGATACAGGGTACACCGGGGAGCTGTTTTTT. This chain joins TRBV19 and TRBJ2-2; possible D gene TRBD1, 6 bases. The CDR3 runs 15 residues. Trimming cost V 0 bases and J 3 bases, with 8 bases left between them. Germline CDR1 LNHDA, CDR2 SQIVND (reference sequence).

V gene TRBV7-8 combines with J gene TRBJ2-2; a possible D gene is TRBD2 (6 bases). Per germline, CDR1 SGHVS and CDR2 FQNEAQ. The CDR3 is 14 amino acids. Trimming cost V 5 bases and J 5 bases, with 12 bases left between them. The chain's CDR3 is CASSREGRTGELFF. The CDR3 DNA follows: TGTGCCAGCAGCCGCGAGGGGAGGACCGGGGAGCTGTTTTTT.

The chain links TRBV11-3 to TRBJ1-1, with a weak D call TRBD1 (5 bases). Trimming removed 2 bases from V and 3 bases from J, with 10 bases in between. CDR1 SGHNT and CDR2 YENEEA come from the germline V gene. This CDR3 comprises 14 residues. The CDR3 bases are TGTGCCAGCAGCTTACGGGGGGGGGACACTGAAGCTTTCTTT. As protein: CASSLRGGDTEAFF. Full variable domain (rest looked up from reference TRBV11-3 and TRBJ1-1): EAGVVQSPRYKIIEKKQPVAFWCNPISGHNTLYWYLQNLGQGPELLIRYENEEAVDDSQLPKDRFSAERLKGVDSTLKIQPAELGDSAVYLCASSLRGGDTEAFFGQGTRLTVV.

The chain couples TRBV6-1 to TRBJ1-3; D gene uncertain. Trimming pared 2 bases from V and 1 base from J, leaving 12 bases between. In germline, CDR1 is MNHNS, CDR2 SASEGT. The CDR3 runs to 16 residues. In DNA form, the CDR3 reads TGTGCCAGCAGTGAATGGGAGGCTACGTCTGGAAACACCATATATTTT. Its translation is CASSEWEATSGNTIYF.

This clone was recorded only once. The chain employs TRBV5-1 and TRBJ1-4; 9 bases map to TRBD1. The V gene's germline CDR1 is SGHRS and CDR2 YFSETQ. With V trimmed by 4 bases and J by 4 bases, 14 bases remained unmatched. CDR3 length equals 18 residues. CDR3 protein: CASSIRPGTGRSNEKLFF. The CDR3 DNA follows: TGCGCCAGCAGCATACGTCCCGGGACAGGGAGGAGTAATGAAAAACTGTTTTTT. Together with reference TRBV5-1 and TRBJ1-4, the CDR3 gives the full variable domain: KAGVTQTPRYLIKTRGQQVTLSCSPISGHRSVSWYQQTPGQGLQFLFEYFSETQRNKGNFPGRFSGRQFSNSRSEMNVSTLELGDSALYLCASSIRPGTGRSNEKLFFGSGTQLSVL.

The V gene is TRBV19, the J gene TRBJ2-1, with a possible D match to TRBD2 (6 bases). Trimming stripped 4 bases from V and 0 bases from J, with 10 bases between. The CDR3 extends over 15 amino acids. Per the germline V gene, CDR1 is LNHDA and CDR2 is SQIVND (reference sequence). This CDR3 reads CASSSGARSYNEQFF. DNA for the CDR3: TGTGCCAGTAGTAGCGGGGCCCGCTCCTACAATGAGCAGTTCTTC.

V is TRBV27 and J is TRBJ1-2; 7 bases are shared with TRBD1. CDR1 is MNHEY and CDR2 is SMNVEV in the germline V gene (reference sequence). J was trimmed by 3 bases and V by 3 bases; bases with no gene match: 1. The CDR3 runs 13 residues. In nucleotides, the CDR3 is TGTGCCAGCAGTTTGGGACAGCACTATGGCTACACCTTC. Its protein product is CASSLGQHYGYTF.

The rearrangement links TRBV29-1 to TRBJ1-2; the D gene is possibly TRBD1 (5 bases). The germline gives CDR1 SQVTM, CDR2 ANQGSEA. The CDR3 spans 11 residues. V was cut by 5 bases and J by 4 bases, with 8 bases left in between. CDR3 protein: CSVQGLYGYTF. CDR3 nucleotides: TGCAGCGTTCAGGGCCTCTATGGCTACACCTTC.

The rearrangement joins TRBV2 to TRBJ1-2; 8 bases are shared with TRBD1. This CDR3 spans 14 amino acids. Germline values: CDR1 SNHLY, CDR2 FYNNEI. J gave up 0 bases and V 9 bases, and 6 bases lay outside the gene matches. The DNA of the CDR3 is TGTGCCAGGTCCGGACAGGGCTCTAACTATGGCTACACCTTC. Residues: CARSGQGSNYGYTF. Using reference TRBV2 and TRBJ1-2 for the parts outside the CDR3, the full variable domain is EPEVTQTPSHQVTQMGQEVILRCVPISNHLYFYWYRQILGQKVEFLVSFYNNEISEKSEIFDDQFSVERPDGSNFTLKIRSTKLEDSAMYFCARSGQGSNYGYTFGSGTRLTVV.